Each of the 28 T cell receptor beta chains below was sequenced from the same sample in a study of PD-L1 blockade in urothelial cancer. The time point is: pretreatment peripheral blood. Some clones are missing from TCRdb's copy, which holds only in-frame ones; the method was immunoSEQ multiplex PCR. This sample has about 74,000 clones, with roughly 90% found just once. Specimen: PBMCs, collected around atezolizumab (anti-PD-L1) treatment. These receptors all come from a man between 65 and 80 years old with urothelial cancer.

This clone has more than one count but fewer than ten. This chain links TRBV10-2 with TRBJ2-3, with a weak D call TRBD2 (6 bases). The germline gives CDR1 WSHSY, CDR2 SAAADI. The CDR3 is 12 amino acids. Deletions cut 8 bases from V and 5 bases from J, with 11 bases between. Here the CDR3 reads CASGGMGDTQYF. The CDR3 DNA reads TGCGCCAGCGGGGGGATGGGAGATACGCAGTATTTT.

The DNA for the CDR3 is TGTGCCAGCAGCTTGGTAGGGGGTTGGGAGCAGTACTTC. Translating gives CASSLVGGWEQYF. The genes are TRBV5-4 and TRBJ2-7, with a weak D call TRBD1 (6 bases). Germline values: CDR1 SGHNT, CDR2 YYREEE (reference sequence). Trimming took 0 bases from V and 7 from J, leaving 11 bases between them. This CDR3 has 13 residues.

The chain is built from TRBV18 and TRBJ2-1; D is perhaps TRBD2 (5 bases). Trimming stripped 4 bases from V and 10 bases from J, with 8 bases between. Per the germline V gene, CDR1 is KGHSH and CDR2 is LQKENI. This CDR3 has 11 residues. CDR3 in amino acids: CASSRGDEQFF. CDR3 in DNA: TGTGCCAGCTCACGGGGAGACGAGCAGTTCTTC.

CDR3: CASRREGAYNEQFF. CDR3 nucleotides: TGTGCCAGCAGGCGGGAGGGAGCCTACAATGAGCAGTTCTTC. The chain links TRBV27 to TRBJ2-1, with 9 bases matching TRBD2. With V trimmed by 6 bases and J by 2 bases, 2 bases remained unmatched. This CDR3 contains 14 residues. CDR1 is MNHEY and CDR2 is SMNVEV in the germline V gene (reference sequence).

The chain uses TRBV6-1 and TRBJ2-5; D remains unclear. From germline, CDR1 is MNHNS and CDR2 SASEGT. CDR3 length: 13 amino acids. Trimming took 6 bases from V and 7 from J, leaving 15 bases between them. The CDR3 reads CASRGRPIVTQYF. The CDR3 bases are TGTGCCAGCAGGGGCCGGCCTATAGTGACCCAGTACTTC.

This chain links TRBV9 with TRBJ2-2; TRBD2 agrees at 9 bases. This CDR3 has 15 amino acids. Germline-derived CDR1 and CDR2 are SGDLS and YYNGEE. Unmatched junction bases numbered 4, after V lost 3 bases and J lost 4 bases. The CDR3 bases are TGTGCCAGCAGCGCCGGACTAGCGATCACCGGGGAGCTGTTTTTT. Residues: CASSAGLAITGELFF.

V is TRBV4-1 and J is TRBJ2-7, with D perhaps TRBD1 (5 bases). The CDR3 consists of 16 residues. Trimming took off 3 bases at V and 3 bases at J, with 18 bases between the two ends. Germline-derived CDR1 and CDR2 are MGHRA and YSYEKL. The CDR3 region is CASSHPPGGQNYEQYF. The CDR3 bases are TGCGCCAGCAGCCATCCCCCTGGCGGACAAAACTACGAGCAGTACTTC.

CDR3 amino acids: CASNDGLAGGIGETQYF. DNA of the CDR3: TGTGCCAGCAACGACGGACTAGCGGGAGGGATAGGGGAGACCCAGTACTTC. The chain employs TRBV5-4 and TRBJ2-5, with 15 bases lining up with TRBD2. After removal of 6 bases from V and 5 bases from J, the junction contained 11 bases not matched to a gene. Germline assignment: CDR1 SGHNT and CDR2 YYREEE (reference sequence). The CDR3 length is 17 residues.

This chain connects TRBV18 to TRBJ2-1, with 16 bases matching TRBD2. Trimming at V came to 3 bases and at J to 8 bases, leaving 7 bases not matched to a gene. Germline V gene sequence: CDR1 KGHSH, CDR2 LQKENI. The length of the CDR3 is 17 residues. CDR3 nucleotide sequence: TGTGCCAGCTCACCCGCCGGGACTAGCGGGAGGGCCGATGAGCAGTTCTTC. Residues: CASSPAGTSGRADEQFF.

The chain employs TRBV7-8 and TRBJ1-1, with unresolved D. Germline V gene data show CDR1 as SGHVS and CDR2 as FQNEAQ. The V gene lost 5 bases and the J gene lost 1 base, with 8 bases spanning the gap. CDR3 length equals 13 residues. Here the CDR3 reads CASSPRQNTEAFF. CDR3 bases: TGTGCCAGCAGCCCGAGACAGAACACTGAAGCTTTCTTT.

The chain couples TRBV5-1 to TRBJ1-5, with 9 nucleotides matching TRBD1. With 4 bases clipped from V and 7 bases from J, the junction kept 9 bases outside the gene matches. The CDR3 totals 15 residues. Germline-derived CDR1 and CDR2 are SGHRS and YFSETQ. The CDR3: CASSEGTGRDQPQHF. CDR3 nucleotides: TGCGCCAGCAGCGAAGGGACAGGGAGGGACCAGCCCCAGCATTTT.

The gene calls are TRBV9 and TRBJ2-4; D remains ambiguous. V was clipped by 1 base and J by 0 bases, with 8 bases between them. From germline, CDR1 is SGDLS and CDR2 YYNGEE. CDR3 length: 15 amino acids. The CDR3 DNA reads TGTGCCAGCAGCGTAAGTTGGGCAGCCAAAAACATTCAGTACTTC. Its translation: CASSVSWAAKNIQYF. The complete variable domain, with remaining parts taken from reference TRBV9 and TRBJ2-4, reads DSGVTQTPKHLITATGQRVTLRCSPRSGDLSVYWYQQSLDQGLQFLIQYYNGEERAKGNILERFSAQQFPDLHSELNLSSLELGDSALYFCASSVSWAAKNIQYFGAGTRLSVL.

The chain uses TRBV5-4 and TRBJ2-6, with 8 bases that match TRBD1. Germline V gives CDR1 SGHNT, CDR2 YYREEE (reference sequence). The trim removed 2 bases at V and 0 bases at J, leaving 10 bases unmatched. This CDR3 spans 19 amino acids. Written as DNA, the CDR3 is TGTGCCAGCAGCTTAAGCGACAGGGGCAAAAGCTCTGGGGCCAACGTCCTGACTTTC. Translation gives CASSLSDRGKSSGANVLTF.

The V and J genes are TRBV5-1 and TRBJ2-7; 7 bases line up with TRBD2. V dropped 0 bases and J dropped 1; count of bases not matched to a gene: 7. CDR1 and CDR2 (germline): SGHRS, YFSETQ. The CDR3 covers 16 residues. CDR3 DNA: TGCGCCAGCAGCTTGGTTGGGGGAGGGCCGTCCTACGAGCAGTACTTC. Its translation: CASSLVGGGPSYEQYF.

The chain employs TRBV6-1 and TRBJ1-2; 12 bases line up with TRBD1. V lost 6 bases to trimming and J lost 2 bases; unmatched junction nucleotides: 1. The germline V gene has CDR1 MNHNS and CDR2 SASEGT. The CDR3 spans 14 residues. The CDR3 region has the DNA TGTGCCAGCAGGGGACAGGGGGCAAACTATGGCTACACCTTC. This translates into CASRGQGANYGYTF.

The rearrangement links TRBV7-8 to TRBJ1-1; TRBD1 aligns across 8 bases. V lost 5 bases to trimming and J lost 1 base; unmatched junction nucleotides: 6. The CDR3 extends over 15 amino acids. Germline V lookup: CDR1 SGHVS, CDR2 FQNEAQ. Here the CDR3 reads CASSPRQGWNTEAFF. In DNA form, the CDR3 reads TGTGCCAGCAGCCCACGACAGGGGTGGAACACTGAAGCTTTCTTT.

The rearrangement links TRBV28 to TRBJ2-1; D might be TRBD2 (5 bases). Germline V lookup: CDR1 MDHEN, CDR2 SYDVKM. Trimming stripped 4 bases from V and 10 bases from J, with 14 bases between. The CDR3 is made up of 13 amino acids. The CDR3 DNA follows: TGTGCCAGCAGTTCACTACTAGTCCGCGAGCAGTTCTTC. Translated, it gives CASSSLLVREQFF.

The chain couples TRBV19 to TRBJ1-5, with D possibly TRBD1 on 6 matching bases. The CDR3 is made up of 14 amino acids. Trimming cost V 2 bases and J 2 bases, with 7 bases left between them. Germline V gene sequence: CDR1 LNHDA, CDR2 SQIVND (reference sequence). CDR3 sequence: CASSISGGNQPQHF. The DNA of the CDR3 is TGTGCCAGTAGTATATCAGGGGGCAATCAGCCCCAGCATTTT. Full variable domain (remainder filled in from reference TRBV19 and TRBJ1-5): DGGITQSPKYLFRKEGQNVTLSCEQNLNHDAMYWYRQDPGQGLRLIYYSQIVNDFQKGDIAEGYSVSREKKESFPLTVTSAQKNPTAFYLCASSISGGNQPQHFGDGTRLSIL.

V gene TRBV5-4 combines with J gene TRBJ2-7; D unresolved. The V end was cut by 4 bases, the J end by 0 bases, with 8 bases between. This CDR3 region has 13 residues. Germline V gives CDR1 SGHNT, CDR2 YYREEE (reference sequence). CDR3 in DNA: TGTGCCAGCAGCACGGAGAGCTCCTACGAGCAGTACTTC. As protein: CASSTESSYEQYF.

The J gene is TRBJ2-5, the V gene TRBV7-2; D is unclear. Per the germline V gene, CDR1 is SGHTA and CDR2 is FQGNSA. The CDR3 contains 13 residues. With 0 bases removed from V and 2 bases from J, the gap between germline ends came to 4 bases. The CDR3 nucleotides are TGTGCCAGCAGCTTAGCCAGGCAAGAGACCCAGTACTTC. The encoded protein is CASSLARQETQYF.

The chain joins TRBV5-6 to TRBJ2-3; 9 bases are a match to TRBD1. V shed 3 bases and J 6 bases; nucleotides not matched to a gene: 14. Per the germline V gene, CDR1 is SGHDT and CDR2 is YYEEEE. This CDR3 spans 17 amino acids. The chain's CDR3 is CASSSTVIGTGLDTQYF. The DNA of the CDR3 is TGTGCCAGCAGCTCGACCGTGATAGGGACAGGGCTCGATACGCAGTATTTT.

The CDR3 region has the DNA TGCGCCAGCAGCCCGGACAGGGAAGACGGGGAGCTGTTTTTT. It encodes CASSPDREDGELFF. The chain joins TRBV5-1 to TRBJ2-2, with 8 bases that match TRBD1. The junction had 6 bases not matched to a gene; V was cut back by 4 bases and J by 7 bases. Germline V gives CDR1 SGHRS, CDR2 YFSETQ. The CDR3 is 14 residues long. The variable domain in full, completed from reference TRBV5-1 and TRBJ2-2, reads KAGVTQTPRYLIKTRGQQVTLSCSPISGHRSVSWYQQTPGQGLQFLFEYFSETQRNKGNFPGRFSGRQFSNSRSEMNVSTLELGDSALYLCASSPDREDGELFFGEGSRLTVL.

This clone was counted only a few times. This sequence joins TRBV6-1 and TRBJ2-1; TRBD2 agrees at 8 bases. Germline V gene sequence: CDR1 MNHNS, CDR2 SASEGT. V lost 11 bases to trimming and J lost 2 bases; unmatched junction nucleotides: 11. The length of the CDR3 is 15 residues. This chain's CDR3 is CAGAEGRGAYNEQFF. As DNA, the CDR3 is TGTGCCGGAGCAGAAGGGCGGGGGGCCTACAATGAGCAGTTCTTC.

This clone was counted once. This chain uses TRBV18 with TRBJ2-1, with TRBD2 identical over 8 bases. The ends lost 3 bases at V and 4 bases at J; junction bases unmatched: 5. Germline V CDR1 and CDR2: KGHSH, LQKENI. The CDR3 spans 15 residues. The CDR3 coding sequence is TGTGCCAGCTCACCTAATAGCGGGGCGTACAATGAGCAGTTCTTC. Its protein is CASSPNSGAYNEQFF.

The rearrangement joins TRBV2 to TRBJ2-7; 8 bases are a match to TRBD1. The germline CDR1 and CDR2 sequences are SNHLY and FYNNEI. Trimming took 3 bases from V and 5 from J; bases not matched to a gene: 3. The CDR3 has 13 residues. DNA for the CDR3: TGTGCCAGCAGTGATGGACAGGGCAACGAGCAGTACTTC. This codes for CASSDGQGNEQYF. Full variable domain (missing parts from reference TRBV2 and TRBJ2-7): EPEVTQTPSHQVTQMGQEVILRCVPISNHLYFYWYRQILGQKVEFLVSFYNNEISEKSEIFDDQFSVERPDGSNFTLKIRSTKLEDSAMYFCASSDGQGNEQYFGPGTRLTVT.

This rearrangement joins TRBV5-1 to TRBJ2-5; 9 positions match TRBD2. From germline, CDR1 is SGHRS and CDR2 YFSETQ. The CDR3 totals 13 residues. The ends lost 2 bases at V and 5 bases at J; junction bases unmatched: 1. The CDR3 spells CASSFSGSETQYF. The CDR3 bases are TGCGCCAGCAGCTTTAGCGGGAGTGAGACCCAGTACTTC.

This clone was seen once. The rearrangement uses TRBV29-1 and TRBJ1-1; D is unclear. Trimming shortened V by 0 bases and J by 5 bases, and 10 bases separated the two germline ends. The CDR3 consists of 13 residues. Germline values: CDR1 SQVTM, CDR2 ANQGSEA. The CDR3 sequence: CSVEEGSGTEAFF. The CDR3 bases are TGCAGCGTTGAAGAAGGGAGTGGGACTGAAGCTTTCTTT. Combining the CDR3 with reference TRBV29-1 and TRBJ1-1 gives the whole variable domain SAVISQKPSRDICQRGTSLTIQCQVDSQVTMMFWYRQQPGQSLTLIATANQGSEATYESGFVIDKFPISRPNLTFSTLTVSNMSPEDSSIYLCSVEEGSGTEAFFGQGTRLTVV.

The V call is TRBV11-2, the J call TRBJ2-1; TRBD2 matches 8 bases. Trimming took 1 base from V and 10 from J; bases not matched to a gene: 6. Germline assignment: CDR1 SGHAT and CDR2 FQNNGV. This CDR3 comprises 14 residues. The CDR3 reads CASSLGGLGGEQFF. DNA of the CDR3: TGTGCCAGCAGCTTAGGGGGACTAGGGGGGGAGCAGTTCTTC.